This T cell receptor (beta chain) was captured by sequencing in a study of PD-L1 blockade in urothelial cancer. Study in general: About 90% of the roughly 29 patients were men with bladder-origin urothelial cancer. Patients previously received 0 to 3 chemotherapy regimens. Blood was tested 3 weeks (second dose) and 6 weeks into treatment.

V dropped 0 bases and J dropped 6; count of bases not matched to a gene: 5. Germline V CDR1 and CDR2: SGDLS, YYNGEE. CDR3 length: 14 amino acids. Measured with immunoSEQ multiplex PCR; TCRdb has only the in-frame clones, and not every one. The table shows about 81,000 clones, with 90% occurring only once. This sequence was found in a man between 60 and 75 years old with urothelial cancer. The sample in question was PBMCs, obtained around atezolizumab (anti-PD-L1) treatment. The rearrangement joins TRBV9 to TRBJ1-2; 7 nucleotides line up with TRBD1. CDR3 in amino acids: CASSVDSRGNGYTF. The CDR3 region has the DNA TGTGCCAGCAGCGTAGACTCCAGGGGGAATGGCTACACCTTC.